This T cell receptor (beta chain) came from a study of shared clonotypes between healthy human individuals. In the study overall: Donors, aged 18 to 49, were a couple of women and a few men. Study-wide results and limits: Naive subsets, compared against memory subsets, generally had larger estimated richness values.

Germline assignment: CDR1 MNHEY and CDR2 SVGAGI. Trimming at V came to 5 bases and at J to 10 bases, leaving 7 bases not matched to a gene. This CDR3 contains 14 residues. Deep level was the assay's run setting. The table came from immunoSEQ multiplex PCR; TCRdb's copy has only in-frame clones and leaves some out. The sample records around 2,000,000 clones, 95% being singletons. Note on this clone: The antigen is unknown.

The rearrangement joins TRBV6-5 to TRBJ1-4; 10 bases fit TRBD1. Sequencing used naive CD4+ T cells sorted from blood. Noted subset: CD45RA+ positively selected. The clonotype originates from a man aged 18 to 29 in good health. CDR3 amino acids: CASSDRDRGGKLFF. The DNA of the CDR3 is TGTGCCAGCAGTGACCGGGACAGGGGTGGAAAACTGTTTTTT.